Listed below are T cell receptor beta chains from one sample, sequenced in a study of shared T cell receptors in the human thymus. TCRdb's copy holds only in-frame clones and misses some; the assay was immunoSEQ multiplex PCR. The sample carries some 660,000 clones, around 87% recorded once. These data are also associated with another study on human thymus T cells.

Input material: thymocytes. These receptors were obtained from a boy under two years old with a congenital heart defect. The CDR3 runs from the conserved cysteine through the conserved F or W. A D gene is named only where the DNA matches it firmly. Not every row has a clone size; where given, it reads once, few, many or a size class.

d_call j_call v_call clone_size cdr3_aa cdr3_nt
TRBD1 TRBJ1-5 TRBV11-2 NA CASSLSGTGHQPQHF TGTGCCAGCAGCTTATCCGGGACAGGACACCAGCCCCAGCATTTT
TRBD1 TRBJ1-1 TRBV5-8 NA CASSLDRGWTEAFF TGTGCCAGCAGCTTGGACAGGGGTTGGACTGAAGCTTTCTTT
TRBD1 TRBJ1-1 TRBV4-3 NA CASSQDFGQGGTEAFF TGCGCCAGCAGCCAAGATTTCGGACAGGGTGGGACTGAAGCTTTCTTT
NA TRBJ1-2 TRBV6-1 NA CASSGTGLSWGYTF TGTGCCAGCAGTGGCACAGGGTTGTCCTGGGGCTACACCTTC
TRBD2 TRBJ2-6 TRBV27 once CASRSGRAAAGANVLTF TGTGCCAGCAGGAGCGGGAGGGCCGCTGCTGGGGCCAACGTCCTGACTTTC
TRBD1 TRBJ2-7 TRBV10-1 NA CASSRTGPSYEQYF TGCGCCAGCAGTCGGACAGGGCCCTCCTACGAGCAGTACTTC
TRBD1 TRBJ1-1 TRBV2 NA CASRKAQGATEAFF TGTGCCAGCAGGAAGGCGCAGGGGGCCACTGAAGCTTTCTTT
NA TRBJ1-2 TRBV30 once CAWIGRGVGGYTF TGTGCCTGGATCGGGAGGGGCGTGGGTGGCTACACCTTC
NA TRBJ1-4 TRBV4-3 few CASSQGPRTVNEKLFF TGCGCCAGCAGCCAAGGTCCCAGGACAGTTAATGAAAAACTGTTTTTT
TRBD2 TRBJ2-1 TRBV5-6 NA CASSLAGTSGPNEQFF TGTGCCAGCAGCTTGGCGGGGACTAGCGGGCCCAATGAGCAGTTCTTC
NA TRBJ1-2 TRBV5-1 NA CASSRTGYGYTF TGCGCCAGCAGCAGGACTGGTTATGGCTACACCTTC
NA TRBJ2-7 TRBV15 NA CATSRLLASYEQYF TGTGCCACCAGCAGACTACTAGCCTCCTACGAGCAGTACTTC
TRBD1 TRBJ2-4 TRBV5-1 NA CASSLRQGRDIQYF TGCGCCAGCAGCTTAAGACAGGGTAGGGACATTCAGTACTTC
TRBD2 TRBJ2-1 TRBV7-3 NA CASSLKVGTRSFF TGTGCCAGCAGCTTAAAGGTTGGGACTAGATCGTTCTTC
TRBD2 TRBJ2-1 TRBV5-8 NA CAIPAGGFHNEQFF TGTGCCATCCCAGCGGGAGGTTTCCACAATGAGCAGTTCTTC
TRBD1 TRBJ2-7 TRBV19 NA CASSIGVNEDRGPEQYF TGTGCCAGTAGTATCGGGGTAAACGAGGACAGGGGGCCCGAGCAGTACTTC
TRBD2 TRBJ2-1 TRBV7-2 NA CASSYHTSGRSCPYNEQFF TGTGCCAGCAGCTATCACACTAGCGGGAGATCATGCCCCTACAATGAGCAGTTCTTC
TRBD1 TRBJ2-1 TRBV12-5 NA CASGPPRQGAYEQFF TGTGCTAGTGGTCCCCCCCGCCAGGGGGCTTATGAGCAGTTCTTC
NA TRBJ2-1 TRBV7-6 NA CASSPPGTGPGLGLYNEQFF TGTGCCAGCAGCCCCCCAGGGACGGGGCCGGGACTGGGGCTCTACAATGAGCAGTTCTTC
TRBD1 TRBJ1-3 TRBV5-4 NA CASSTGQAYSGNTIYF TGTGCCAGCAGCACCGGACAGGCGTACTCTGGAAACACCATATATTTT
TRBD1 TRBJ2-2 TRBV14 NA CASSQGQGARSGELFF TGTGCCAGCAGCCAAGGTCAGGGGGCGCGATCCGGGGAGCTGTTTTTT
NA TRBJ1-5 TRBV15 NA CATSRSTINQPQHF TGTGCCACCAGCAGGTCCACAATCAATCAGCCCCAGCATTTT
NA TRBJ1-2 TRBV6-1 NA CASSELCGEANYGYTF TGTGCCAGCAGTGAGCTCTGCGGAGAGGCTAACTATGGCTACACCTTC
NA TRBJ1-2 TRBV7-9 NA CASSQNRVNGYTF TGTGCCAGCAGCCAGAACAGGGTGAACGGCTACACCTTC
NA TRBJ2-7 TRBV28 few CASSPISGFPNSYEQYF TGTGCCAGCAGCCCTATCTCAGGATTCCCAAACTCCTACGAGCAGTACTTC
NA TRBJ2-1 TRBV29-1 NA CSSVEYSLALPEVYNEQFF TGCAGCAGCGTTGAATACTCGTTGGCTCTCCCCGAGGTTTACAATGAGCAGTTCTTC
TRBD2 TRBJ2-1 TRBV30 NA CAWCPLLSGTYNEQFF TGTGCCTGGTGCCCCCTCCTTAGCGGGACCTACAATGAGCAGTTCTTC
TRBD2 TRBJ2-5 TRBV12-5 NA CASGLVSDGTPREVQETQYF TGTGCTAGTGGTTTGGTCTCAGATGGGACGCCACGGGAGGTTCAAGAGACCCAGTACTTC
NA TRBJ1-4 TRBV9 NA CASSVEGGGLFF TGTGCCAGCAGCGTAGAGGGAGGGGGACTGTTTTTT
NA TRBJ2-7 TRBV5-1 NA CASSLFQITYEQYF TGCGCCAGCAGCTTGTTTCAGATAACCTACGAGCAGTACTTC